This T cell receptor (beta chain) was sequenced for a study of blood T cell repertoires in COVID-19. Whole-study context: Both acute and convalescent COVID-19 samples were obtained from the United States, Italy and Spain. T cells, B-cell-depleted T cells, or PBMCs supplied cDNA or gDNA.

The authors' processing: Reference gene primer amplification gave nucleated cell count estimates. Some clones are missing from TCRdb's copy, which holds only in-frame ones; the method was immunoSEQ multiplex PCR. That table supplies the V and J calls and clone size; D and trimming were determined from the DNA. This sample yields 240,000 or so clones, of which roughly 80% are seen a single time; around 3.5% belongs to the top ten. The CDR3 runs to 13 residues. The germline V gene encodes CDR1 MDHEN and CDR2 SYDVKM. V lost 6 bases to trimming and J lost 0 bases, with 8 bases between them. Sample: peripheral blood. This TCR derives from a woman younger than 30 with acute or convalescent COVID-19. V gene TRBV28 combines with J gene TRBJ1-1, with D unclear. The CDR3 bases are TGTGCCAGCAGGCCGACTTTGAACACTGAAGCTTTCTTT. Amino acids: CASRPTLNTEAFF.